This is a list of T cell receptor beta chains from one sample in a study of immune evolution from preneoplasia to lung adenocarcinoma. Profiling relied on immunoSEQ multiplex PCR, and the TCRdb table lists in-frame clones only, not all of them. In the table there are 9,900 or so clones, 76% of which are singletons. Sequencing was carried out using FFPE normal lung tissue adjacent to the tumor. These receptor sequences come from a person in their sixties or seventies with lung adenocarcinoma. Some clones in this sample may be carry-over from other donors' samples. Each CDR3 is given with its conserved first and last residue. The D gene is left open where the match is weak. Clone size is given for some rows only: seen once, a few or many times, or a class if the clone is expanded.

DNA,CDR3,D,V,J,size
TGTGCCAGCAGTGTTCAGATTTACTCTGGAAACACCATATATTTT,CASSVQIYSGNTIYF,.,TRBV6-1,TRBJ1-3,.
TGTGCCAGCAGTGGTTCTGGGACTGGGCTAAGGGATACGCAGTATTTT,CASSGSGTGLRDTQYF,.,TRBV25-1,TRBJ2-3,medium-sized
TGTGCCAGCAGCTTGGGCAGGACTAGCACAGATACGCAGTATTTT,CASSLGRTSTDTQYF,.,TRBV5-5,TRBJ2-3,.
TGTGCCAGTAGTTTCCAGCAAGAGACCCAGTACTTC,CASSFQQETQYF,.,TRBV19,TRBJ2-5,few
TGTGCCAGCAGTTACGGGACAGTGCCCTCCTACGAGCAGTACTTC,CASSYGTVPSYEQYF,TRBD1,TRBV6-5,TRBJ2-7,.
TGCGCCAGCGGACGAGGACAGATGAACACTGAAGCTTTCTTT,CASGRGQMNTEAFF,.,TRBV10-2,TRBJ1-1,few
TGTGCCAGCAGAGGGGGGGAGAGGAATTGGTCCTATAATTCACCCCTCCACTTT,CASRGGERNWSYNSPLHF,.,TRBV7-2,TRBJ1-6,.
TGTGCCAGCAGTCCAGGACAGTTTACGAACACTGAAGCTTTCTTT,CASSPGQFTNTEAFF,.,TRBV27,TRBJ1-1,few
TGCGCCAGCACATGGGCAGGGGGCAGGGAGCAGTTCTTC,CASTWAGGREQFF,TRBD1,TRBV5-1,TRBJ2-1,.
TGTGCCAGCAGCGTCCAAATGAACTATGGCTACACCTTC,CASSVQMNYGYTF,.,TRBV9,TRBJ1-2,.
TGTGCCAGCAGCCTAGAACGGCAGACCTCCTACGAGCAGTACTTC,CASSLERQTSYEQYF,.,TRBV11-2,TRBJ2-7,few
TGTGCCAGCAGCGGGACTAGCGGGAGATTTTACACCGGGGAGCTGTTTTTT,CASSGTSGRFYTGELFF,TRBD2,TRBV9,TRBJ2-2,.
TGTGCCAGCAGAAGAAAGACACAGGCTGGGGCCAACGTCCTGACTTTC,CASRRKTQAGANVLTF,.,TRBV7-9,TRBJ2-6,.
TGTGCCAGCAGCCTCCGATCCGGGGAGCTGTTTTTT,CASSLRSGELFF,.,TRBV13,TRBJ2-2,.
TGCGCCAGCAGCCAAGTCCCAACGGGAGGGCCCGGGGAGCTGTTTTTT,CASSQVPTGGPGELFF,TRBD2,TRBV4-3,TRBJ2-2,.
TGTGCTAGCAGCTTAGGGCCAGACAATGAGCAGTTCTTC,CASSLGPDNEQFF,.,TRBV7-7,TRBJ2-1,.
TGTGCCAGCAGTCTAACCCAAAACGCCGTGGCCCAGTACTTC,CASSLTQNAVAQYF,.,TRBV28,TRBJ2-5,.
TGTGCCAGCAGCTTAGATAGGTGGGCTATGAACAATGAGCAGTTCTTC,CASSLDRWAMNNEQFF,.,TRBV7-9,TRBJ2-1,.
TGCGCCAGCAGCCAAGATCCTAGCGGGAGGAGCTACGAGCAGTACTTC,CASSQDPSGRSYEQYF,TRBD2,TRBV4-1,TRBJ2-7,.
TGTGCCAGCAGCTTACGTTGTATCGAGGCCGGACGGGACACCGGGGAGCTGTTTTTT,CASSLRCIEAGRDTGELFF,.,TRBV7-6,TRBJ2-2,.
TGTGCCAGCAGCTTGGTTGAGCAGTTCTTC,CASSLVEQFF,.,TRBV7-9,TRBJ2-1,.
TGCGCCAGCAGTGATACCGGTCGGTCAGATACGCAGTATTTT,CASSDTGRSDTQYF,.,TRBV10-2,TRBJ2-3,.
TGCGCCAGCAGTCGCAAAGGGGGAGGGGGCTCCTACGAGCAGTACTTC,CASSRKGGGGSYEQYF,.,TRBV4-1,TRBJ2-7,.
TGTGCCAGCAGTTTCCTGTCCGGTGGCACTGAAGCTTTCTTT,CASSFLSGGTEAFF,.,TRBV28,TRBJ1-1,.
TGTGCCAGCAGTTTATACCCGCGGGGTGGCTATGGCTACACCTTC,CASSLYPRGGYGYTF,.,TRBV27,TRBJ1-2,.
TGTGCCATCAGTGAGTCGGGACTACGCTACGAGCAGTACTTC,CAISESGLRYEQYF,TRBD2,TRBV10-3,TRBJ2-7,once
TGCGCCAGCAGCGAGGGCCTGGACGCTAGCACAGATACGCAGTATTTT,CASSEGLDASTDTQYF,.,TRBV5-1,TRBJ2-3,medium-sized
TGTGCCAGCAGCTTGGGAGGGAGGGGGCTGGGGAACACTGAAGCTTTCTTT,CASSLGGRGLGNTEAFF,TRBD1,TRBV5-6,TRBJ1-1,.
TGTGCCAGCAGCTTACGGGACAATATCAATCAGCCCCAGCATTTT,CASSLRDNINQPQHF,.,TRBV5-6,TRBJ1-5,few
TGTGCCATTAGTCGGGACAGTAATGAAAAACTGTTTTTT,CAISRDSNEKLFF,TRBD1,TRBV2,TRBJ1-4,.
TGTGCCAGCAGCCGCCGGGAAGGCGCGCAGTATTTT,CASSRREGAQYF,.,TRBV7-2,TRBJ2-3,.
TGTGCCAGCAGTGGCGGGAGGGGAGATACGCAGTATTTT,CASSGGRGDTQYF,TRBD2,TRBV6-1,TRBJ2-3,few
TGCAGCGTTGGGGACAGGTTCACTGAAGCTTTCTTT,CSVGDRFTEAFF,TRBD1,TRBV29-1,TRBJ1-1,.
TGTGCCAGCAGCTTAGGGCCCCGCGAAGCTTTCTTT,CASSLGPREAFF,.,TRBV11-3,TRBJ1-1,.
TGTGCCAGCAGCCCGAGGGTAGCCACGCGGAACACTGAAGCTTTCTTT,CASSPRVATRNTEAFF,.,TRBV7-8,TRBJ1-1,.
TGCGCCAGCAGTCGGGGACAGGGAGAGACCCAGTACTTC,CASSRGQGETQYF,TRBD1,TRBV10-1,TRBJ2-5,large
TGTGCCAGCAGTTACGGAAGCGGGAGGAGAAATGAGCAGTTCTTC,CASSYGSGRRNEQFF,TRBD2,TRBV6-5,TRBJ2-1,once
TGTGCCAGCTCACCACCCGGGAGGGCGCGCGAGACCCAGTACTTC,CASSPPGRARETQYF,TRBD2,TRBV18,TRBJ2-5,.
TGTGCCAGCAGCTTGGGGTGGGCGGGGAGTCAGCCCCAGCATTTT,CASSLGWAGSQPQHF,.,TRBV5-6,TRBJ1-5,once
TGTGCCAGCAGTCCGCGGACAGGACCCCTTAAGAACTATGGCTACACCTTC,CASSPRTGPLKNYGYTF,TRBD1,TRBV28,TRBJ1-2,.
TGTGCCAGCAGTGCAGGGGTCACTGAAGCTTTCTTT,CASSAGVTEAFF,.,TRBV25-1,TRBJ1-1,.
TGCGCCAGCAGTATGAACCAGAACACTGAAGCTTTCTTT,CASSMNQNTEAFF,.,TRBV5-1,TRBJ1-1,.
TGTGCCAGCAGCCGGGAGGCTCTATCGACCCAGTACTTC,CASSREALSTQYF,TRBD2,TRBV6-5,TRBJ2-5,.
TGTGCCAGCAGCGTAGGAAGCTATGGCTACACCTTC,CASSVGSYGYTF,.,TRBV9,TRBJ1-2,.
TGCGCCAGCAGCCCGGGGGGGTCCACTAATGAAAAACTGTTTTTT,CASSPGGSTNEKLFF,.,TRBV5-1,TRBJ1-4,few
TGTGCCAGCAGTGAACTCGGAGGCACTAATGAAAAACTGTTTTTT,CASSELGGTNEKLFF,.,TRBV6-1,TRBJ1-4,.
TGTGCCAGCTCTCCCTCCGGACAGAAAAACATTCAGTACTTC,CASSPSGQKNIQYF,.,TRBV6-6,TRBJ2-4,.
TGTGCCAGCAGTGCCCGCGGGGGCCCGCCTAGCTTC,CASSARGGPPSF,.,TRBV6-6,TRBJ1-2,.
TGTGCCTGGAGAGGCAGGGCCGGAGCCGGAGAGGGCGAAAAACTGTTTTTT,CAWRGRAGAGEGEKLFF,.,TRBV30,TRBJ1-4,.
TGTGCCAGCAGCGCTCAGGGCGCCTACGAGCAGTACTTC,CASSAQGAYEQYF,.,TRBV9,TRBJ2-7,medium-sized
TGTGCCAGCAGCTTTACAGAGAACACTGAAGCTTTCTTT,CASSFTENTEAFF,.,TRBV7-3,TRBJ1-1,few
TGTGCCTGGAGTTTGGGGGAATCGGGTGAAAAACTGTTTTTT,CAWSLGESGEKLFF,.,TRBV30,TRBJ1-4,few
TGTGCCAGCAGTGTTGAAGTGGAAGTAGTCAAAGCCTACGAGCAGTACTTC,CASSVEVEVVKAYEQYF,.,TRBV2,TRBJ2-7,.
TGTGCCAGCAGTGAGAGCACTAGCGGGAGTAGAGAGACCCAGTACTTC,CASSESTSGSRETQYF,TRBD2,TRBV25-1,TRBJ2-5,.